This TCR beta chain emerged from a study of CD8 T cells in ankylosing spondylitis. Study results and limitations: Ankylosing spondylitis blood seemed to carry a telltale TCR beta motif made of eight or nine highly homologous variants.

There are 16 residues in the CDR3. The ends lost 6 bases at V and 0 bases at J; junction bases unmatched: 11. CDR1 and CDR2 from the germline V gene are SQVTM and ANQGSEA. It was by quantitative 5'-RACE with molecular barcodes that TCR beta libraries were made. Via MiXCR, TCRdb re-called the 5' RACE reads, giving one row per CDR3 protein. The sample has about 120,000 distinct CDR3 sequences; roughly 15% are singletons. This clonotype was counted between two and nine times. The antigen remains undetermined. The sequence was obtained from a female donor with ankylosing spondylitis or in good health (not recorded which). The rearrangement links TRBV29-1 to TRBJ2-1; TRBD2 aligns across 7 bases. Sequenced: blood, either unsorted or a sorted T cell fraction (not recorded which). As DNA, the CDR3 is TGCAGCGTCCTATATGGGGGGGTTACCTCCTACAATGAGCAGTTCTTC. Translating it yields CSVLYGGVTSYNEQFF.